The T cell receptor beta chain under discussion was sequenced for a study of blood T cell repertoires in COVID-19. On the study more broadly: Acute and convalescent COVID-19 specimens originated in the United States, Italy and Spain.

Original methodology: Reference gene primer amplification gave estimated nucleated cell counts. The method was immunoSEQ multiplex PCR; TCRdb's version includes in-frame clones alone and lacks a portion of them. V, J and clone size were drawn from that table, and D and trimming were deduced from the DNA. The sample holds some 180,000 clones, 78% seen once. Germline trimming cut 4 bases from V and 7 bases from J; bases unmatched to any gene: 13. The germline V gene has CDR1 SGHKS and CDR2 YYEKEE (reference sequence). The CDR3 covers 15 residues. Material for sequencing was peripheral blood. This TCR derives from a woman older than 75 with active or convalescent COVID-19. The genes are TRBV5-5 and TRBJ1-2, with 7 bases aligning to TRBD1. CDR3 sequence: CASSTQTGTWGGYTF. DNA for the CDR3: TGTGCCAGCAGCACCCAGACAGGGACATGGGGTGGCTACACCTTC.